This T cell receptor (beta chain) emerged from a study of blood T cell repertoires in COVID-19. Study context: There were acute and convalescent COVID-19 samples, and they came from the United States, Italy and Spain. Nucleic acid was either cDNA or gDNA, and it came from T cells, B-cell-depleted T cells, or PBMCs.

The V end was cut by 7 bases, the J end by 1 base, with 10 bases between. Germline CDR1 and CDR2: MNHEY and SVGAGI. This CDR3 has 13 amino acids. In the original workflow: Estimation of nucleated cell counts was performed using reference gene primer amplification. Using immunoSEQ multiplex PCR, the repertoire was profiled, and TCRdb retains in-frame clones only, with some absent. D and trimming come from the DNA, and the V and J calls and clone size come from that table. The sample holds around 87,000 clones, approximately 77% seen once. This clone was detected once. V and J are TRBV6-5 and TRBJ2-5; no firm D call. The source of this sequence is a woman of 80 years or more with acute or convalescent COVID-19. Source material: peripheral blood. DNA for the CDR3: TGTGCCAGCACCCGCAGGATCCAAGAGACCCAGTACTTC. It encodes CASTRRIQETQYF.